A single sample is the source of the 30 T cell receptor beta chains below, sequenced in a study of CD8 T cells in ankylosing spondylitis. MiXCR, applied by TCRdb to the 5' RACE reads, yields one record per CDR3 protein. The sample holds roughly 130,000 distinct CDR3 sequences, approximately 13% seen once. Sample: blood, either unsorted or a sorted T cell fraction (not recorded which). The origin of the receptors is a female donor with ankylosing spondylitis or in good health (not recorded which).

This clonotype showed up many times. The rearrangement joins TRBV3-1 to TRBJ2-2, with D tentatively TRBD1 (7 bases). The CDR3 covers 15 residues. The V gene lost 5 bases and the J gene lost 6 bases, with 16 bases spanning the gap. Germline values: CDR1 LGHDT, CDR2 YNNKEL (reference sequence). The CDR3 reads CASSFTDREAGELFF. The CDR3 DNA reads as TGTGCCAGCAGCTTTACTGACAGGGAGGCCGGGGAGCTGTTTTTT.

Ten or more counts support this clonotype. J is TRBJ2-3 and V is TRBV9; 8 nucleotides line up with TRBD1. Germline V gene sequence: CDR1 SGDLS, CDR2 YYNGEE. The CDR3 spans 15 residues. V dropped 8 bases and J dropped 6; count of bases not matched to a gene: 14. The DNA of the CDR3 is TGTGCCAGTCGCCCCCCAGGGGGCCTAGGGGATACGCAGTATTTT. Translation gives CASRPPGGLGDTQYF.

The V and J genes are TRBV20-1 and TRBJ2-3; 9 bases match TRBD2. Germline V gene sequence: CDR1 DFQATT, CDR2 SNEGSKA (reference sequence). J lost 2 bases, V lost 5 bases, and 14 bases had no gene match. CDR3 length: 17 amino acids. The CDR3 DNA is TGCAGTGCTCAGCCTAGCGGGGCGCGATTCAACACAGATACGCAGTATTTT. It is translated as CSAQPSGARFNTDTQYF.

The chain links TRBV5-1 to TRBJ2-3; 11 nucleotides match TRBD2. Germline V gene sequence: CDR1 SGHRS, CDR2 YFSETQ. The CDR3 spans 15 residues. Losses at the gene ends were 0 bases for V and 8 bases for J; bases not matched to a gene: 5. CDR3 coding DNA: TGCGCCAGCAGCTTGGTGGGGACTAGCGGTGGTACGCAGTATTTT. Its protein is CASSLVGTSGGTQYF.

This chain links TRBV4-2 with TRBJ2-5, with 7 bases lining up with TRBD2. Germline lookup yields CDR1 LGHNA and CDR2 YNFKEQ. This CDR3 is 14 amino acids long. The V segment lost 4 bases and the J segment 3 bases; nucleotides outside the gene matches: 5. The CDR3 DNA sequence: TGTGCCAGCAGCCTAGGACTAGGGAAAGAGACCCAGTACTTC. It codes for CASSLGLGKETQYF.

This clonotype has a handful of counts. The gene calls are TRBV4-2 and TRBJ2-1; D may be TRBD2 (5 bases). This CDR3 region has 16 residues. CDR1 and CDR2 (germline): LGHNA, YNFKEQ. V was cut by 1 base and J by 1 base, with 11 bases left in between. The CDR3 reads CASSQGGLISYNEQFF. For the CDR3, the DNA is TGTGCCAGCAGCCAAGGCGGGCTCATATCCTACAATGAGCAGTTCTTC.

The rearrangement uses TRBV7-3 and TRBJ2-1, with D tentatively TRBD2 (5 bases). V was pared by 5 bases and J by 7 bases, with 12 bases between. The CDR3 spans 13 residues. Per the germline V gene, CDR1 is SGHTA and CDR2 is FQGTGA. This chain's CDR3 is CASSPNGENEQFF. CDR3 nucleotides: TGTGCCAGCAGCCCCAATGGGGAGAATGAGCAGTTCTTC.

This clonotype was recorded at least ten times. This sequence joins TRBV27 and TRBJ2-1, with TRBD2 matching 8 bases. V lost 2 bases to trimming and J lost 10 bases; unmatched junction nucleotides: 10. The CDR3 spans 15 residues. The germline CDR1 and CDR2 sequences are MNHEY and SMNVEV (reference sequence). CDR3 in amino acids: CASSLAPSGGKEQFF. The CDR3 DNA follows: TGTGCCAGCAGTTTAGCTCCCAGCGGGGGTAAAGAGCAGTTCTTC.

This clonotype occurred many times. V and J are TRBV7-9 and TRBJ1-3, with D maybe TRBD1 (6 bases). Germline CDR1 SEHNR, CDR2 FQNEAQ (reference sequence). Trimming took 3 bases from V and 3 from J, leaving 12 bases between them. The CDR3 is made up of 15 amino acids. CDR3 loop: CASSLAGAGGNTIYF. The DNA of the CDR3 is TGTGCCAGCAGCTTGGCAGGGGCGGGTGGAAACACCATATATTTT.

V gene TRBV28 combines with J gene TRBJ2-7; no definite D call. V was pared by 4 bases and J by 0 bases, with 13 bases between. CDR3 length: 15 amino acids. Germline-derived CDR1 and CDR2 are MDHEN and SYDVKM. CDR3 DNA sequence: TGTGCCAGCAGTTCCGCGGCGGAAAGCTCCTACGAGCAGTACTTC. Translating it yields CASSSAAESSYEQYF.

The chain couples TRBV4-1 to TRBJ2-7, with 7 bases fitting TRBD2. CDR1 and CDR2 (germline): MGHRA, YSYEKL. Trimming took 0 bases from V and 4 from J; bases not matched to a gene: 12. The CDR3 is 17 residues long. Here the CDR3 reads CASSQEGRREGRYEQYF. CDR3 in DNA: TGCGCCAGCAGCCAAGAGGGTCGGAGGGAGGGCCGGTACGAGCAGTACTTC.

On this clonotype: Being one base from a much bigger clone, this may be a read error. This CDR3 is CSALRGPGTAAFF. The CDR3 DNA follows: TGCAGTGCTCTCCGGGGGCCAGGAACTGCAGCTTTCTTT. The rearrangement uses TRBV20-1 and TRBJ1-1, with a possible D match to TRBD1 (6 bases). CDR3 size: 13 residues. CDR1 and CDR2 (germline): DFQATT, SNEGSKA (reference sequence).

This clonotype was counted between two and nine times. The chain recombines TRBV7-3 with TRBJ1-1; D is uncertain. Germline CDR1 is SGHTA and CDR2 is FQGTGA. Trimming cost V 2 bases and J 0 bases, with 7 bases left between them. The length of the CDR3 is 14 residues. The CDR3 nucleotides are TGTGCCAGCAGCTTACTGGGGATGAACACTGAAGCTTTCTTT. Protein: CASSLLGMNTEAFF.

The chain uses TRBV29-1 and TRBJ2-7; 11 bases map to TRBD2. The CDR3 totals 15 residues. Unmatched junction bases numbered 7, after V lost 0 bases and J lost 6 bases. Germline lookup yields CDR1 SQVTM and CDR2 ANQGSEA. The CDR3 DNA reads as TGCAGCGTTGAAGACGCCGCTAGCGGGGGGCTCGAGCAGTACTTC. This sequence encodes CSVEDAASGGLEQYF.

This clonotype was recorded many times. V is TRBV28 and J is TRBJ2-1; D not certain. The CDR3 covers 12 residues. Germline V lookup: CDR1 MDHEN, CDR2 SYDVKM. The V gene lost 11 bases and the J gene lost 9 bases, with 17 bases spanning the gap. CDR3 sequence: CAGSDGKGEQFF. CDR3 sequence (DNA): TGTGCCGGATCGGACGGTAAGGGTGAGCAGTTCTTC.

Details on this clonotype: A much larger clone is a single base away; this may be a read error. This chain uses TRBV7-2 with TRBJ2-3; D is undetermined. Germline assignment: CDR1 SGHTA and CDR2 FQGNSA. The CDR3 loop spans 16 amino acids. The germline V and J ends were trimmed by 2 bases and 0 bases, with 12 bases remaining between them. The CDR3 nucleotides read TGTGCCAGCAGCTTACTGGCATCCTCTAGCACAGATACGCAGTATTTT. Translating it yields CASSLLASSSTDTQYF.

This clonotype appeared a few times. The chain is built from TRBV20-1 and TRBJ1-2, with unresolved D. CDR1 DFQATT and CDR2 SNEGSKA come from the germline V gene (reference sequence). CDR3 length: 13 amino acids. V was shortened by 0 bases and J by 0 bases, with 5 bases between the two germline ends. DNA of the CDR3: TGCAGTGCTAGAGAACGGGCTAACTATGGCTACACCTTC. Residues: CSARERANYGYTF.

This clonotype was picked up many times. The chain links TRBV6-5 to TRBJ2-1; 7 bases are shared with TRBD2. There are 11 residues in the CDR3. CDR1 MNHEY and CDR2 SVGAGI come from the germline V gene. V shed 8 bases and J 8 bases; nucleotides not matched to a gene: 3. CDR3 DNA: TGTGCCAGCCATCGGGGGGATGAGCAGTTCTTC. Translating gives CASHRGDEQFF.

This clonotype was observed many times. The V gene is TRBV5-1, the J gene TRBJ2-1; 10 bases map to TRBD2. The CDR3 loop spans 15 amino acids. V lost 0 bases to trimming and J lost 7 bases; unmatched junction nucleotides: 4. Germline values: CDR1 SGHRS, CDR2 YFSETQ. In DNA, the CDR3 is TGCGCCAGCAGCTTGGACCCTAGCGGGAGTAATGAGCAGTTCTTC. Translating gives CASSLDPSGSNEQFF.

This clonotype has just a few counts. In DNA, the CDR3 is TGTGCCATCAGTGAGTCGTTGCGGGAGCTTGAGCAGTTCTTC. This translates into CAISESLRELEQFF. The chain joins TRBV10-3 to TRBJ2-1; 7 nucleotides agree with TRBD2. The ends lost 0 bases at V and 9 bases at J; junction bases unmatched: 5. The length of the CDR3 is 14 residues. The V gene's germline CDR1 is ENHRY and CDR2 SYGVKD.

In this sample, this clonotype turned up many times. CDR3 nucleotides: TGCGCCAGCAGCTTCGGGGGGGCGGGAGGAAACTACAATGAGCAGTTCTTC. Amino acids: CASSFGGAGGNYNEQFF. The chain carries TRBV5-1 and TRBJ2-1; 8 bases are a match to TRBD2. The CDR3 length is 17 residues. V trimming: 2 bases; J trimming: 3 bases; junction bases outside the gene matches: 10. The germline V gene has CDR1 SGHRS and CDR2 YFSETQ.

The rearrangement links TRBV20-1 to TRBJ2-1; 12 nucleotides align to TRBD2. Germline CDR1 DFQATT, CDR2 SNEGSKA (reference sequence). The CDR3 is made up of 15 amino acids. V was clipped by 6 bases and J by 2 bases; unmatched bases: 5. The CDR3 region has the DNA TGCAGTGCCTGGACTAGCGGGGTCCCCTACAATGAGCAGTTCTTC. This translates into CSAWTSGVPYNEQFF.

This clonotype was counted ten times or more. The CDR3 nucleotides read TGCAGTGCTAGAGAAACGATTAGCGGGGTTAGCTCCTACAATGAGCAGTTCTTC. Its translation: CSARETISGVSSYNEQFF. The chain combines TRBV20-1 with TRBJ2-1, with 8 bases lining up with TRBD2. Germline loops: CDR1 DFQATT, CDR2 SNEGSKA (reference sequence). Unmatched junction bases numbered 10, after V lost 0 bases and J lost 0 bases. This CDR3 has 18 residues.

Ten or more counts support this clonotype. V is TRBV19 and J is TRBJ2-1; D uncertain. The V end lost 1 base, the J end lost 4 bases, and 8 bases lay between the germline ends. CDR1 and CDR2 from the germline V gene are LNHDA and SQIVND (reference sequence). This CDR3 is built from 14 residues. The CDR3 bases are TGTGCCAGTAGTATAGGGGCCGTATACAATGAGCAGTTCTTC. This gives the protein CASSIGAVYNEQFF.

This rearrangement joins TRBV5-1 to TRBJ2-1, with D possibly being TRBD1 or TRBD2 (5 bases each). The V end was cut by 4 bases, the J end by 10 bases, with 9 bases between. The CDR3 has 11 residues. Germline loops: CDR1 SGHRS, CDR2 YFSETQ. The DNA for the CDR3 is TGCGCCAGCAGCCCGGGACCGGAGCAGTTCTTC. This encodes CASSPGPEQFF. Full variable domain (outside the CDR3, taken from reference TRBV5-1 and TRBJ2-1): KAGVTQTPRYLIKTRGQQVTLSCSPISGHRSVSWYQQTPGQGLQFLFEYFSETQRNKGNFPGRFSGRQFSNSRSEMNVSTLELGDSALYLCASSPGPEQFFGPGTRLTVL.

About this clonotype: A single base separates this from a much larger clone, so it may be a read error. The chain employs TRBV5-5 and TRBJ1-1, with D uncertain. Looked up from germline, CDR1 is SGHKS and CDR2 is YYEKEE (reference sequence). This CDR3 has 15 amino acids. The CDR3 bases are TGTGCCGGCAGCCGTATAGAACAATTGAACACTGAAGCTTTCTTT. It is translated as CAGSRIEQLNTEAFF.

This clonotype was recorded many times. The chain couples TRBV9 to TRBJ2-1; 7 nucleotides agree with TRBD1. This CDR3 is 15 amino acids long. From germline, CDR1 is SGDLS and CDR2 YYNGEE. The J segment lost 8 bases and the V segment lost 3 bases, leaving 11 bases of the junction unmatched. Here the CDR3 reads CASSAAKTGMDEQFF. CDR3 nucleotide sequence: TGTGCCAGCAGCGCCGCCAAGACAGGGATGGATGAGCAGTTCTTC.

This clonotype was picked up a small number of times. The chain carries TRBV11-2 and TRBJ2-3; TRBD2 matches at 7 bases. CDR1 and CDR2 from the germline V gene are SGHAT and FQNNGV. The V gene end was trimmed by 1 base and the J gene end by 6 bases; junction bases not matched to a gene: 7. There are 15 residues in the CDR3. The DNA of the CDR3 is TGTGCCAGCAGCTTAGTTGGCGGGAGACGGGATACGCAGTATTTT. The encoded protein is CASSLVGGRRDTQYF.

In its sample, this clonotype was seen a few times. The V and J genes are TRBV12-3 or TRBV12-4 and TRBJ2-6; D uncertain. V lost 3 bases and J lost 0, with 9 bases in between. The CDR3 spans 16 residues. The CDR3 region has the DNA TGTGCCAGCAGTTTGTCCCGAGCCTCTGGGGCCAACGTCCTGACTTTC. This gives the protein CASSLSRASGANVLTF.

This clonotype occurred a few times. The V gene is TRBV12-3 or TRBV12-4, the J gene TRBJ2-2, with no clear D. CDR3 length: 12 amino acids. V was pared by 6 bases and J by 7 bases, with 9 bases between. Here the CDR3 DNA reads TGTGCCAGCAGACAACCCTTCGGGGAGCTGTTTTTT. Its translation: CASRQPFGELFF.